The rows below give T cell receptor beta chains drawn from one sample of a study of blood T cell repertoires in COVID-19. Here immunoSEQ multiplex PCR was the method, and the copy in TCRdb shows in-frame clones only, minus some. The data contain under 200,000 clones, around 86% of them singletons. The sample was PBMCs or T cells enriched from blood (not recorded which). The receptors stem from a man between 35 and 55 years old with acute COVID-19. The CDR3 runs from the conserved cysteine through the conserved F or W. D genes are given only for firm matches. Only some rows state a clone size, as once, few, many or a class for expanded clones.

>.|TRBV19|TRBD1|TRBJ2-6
TGTGCCAGTAGTATAAGCGGGACAGGGCAGGCTGGGGCCAACGTCCTGACTTTC
CASSISGTGQAGANVLTF
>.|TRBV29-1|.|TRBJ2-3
TGCAGCGTTAACGTCGGGTACGAGGCTACAGATACGCAGTATTTT
CSVNVGYEATDTQYF
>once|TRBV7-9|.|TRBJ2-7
TGTGCCAGCAGCTTACAACAGGTCCAGGGAATTACCCGCGAGCAGTACTTC
CASSLQQVQGITREQYF
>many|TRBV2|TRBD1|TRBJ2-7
TGTGCCAGCAGTGGTACGGGACAGGGCCACTACGAGCAGTACTTC
CASSGTGQGHYEQYF
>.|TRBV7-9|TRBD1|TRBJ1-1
TGTGCCAGCAGCTCTCGACAGGGATCGTTTACCACTGAAGCTTTCTTT
CASSSRQGSFTTEAFF
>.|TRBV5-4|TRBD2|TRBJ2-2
TGTGCCAGCAGCCAGACTAGCGGGGGGACCGGGGAGCTGTTTTTT
CASSQTSGGTGELFF
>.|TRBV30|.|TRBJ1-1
TGTGCCTGGAGTGGCGGGGGATCAATGAACACTGAAGCTTTCTTT
CAWSGGGSMNTEAFF
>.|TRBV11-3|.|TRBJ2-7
TGTGCCAGCAGCTTAGATCCCACCAGCGAGGGACTCTACGAGCAGTACTTC
CASSLDPTSEGLYEQYF
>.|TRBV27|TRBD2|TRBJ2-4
TGTGCCAGCAGAAGTTGGGAGATCCGGGAGGGGATTCAGTACTTC
CASRSWEIREGIQYF
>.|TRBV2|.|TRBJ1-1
TGTGCCAGCAGGGACAATTGGAACACTGAAGCTTTCTTT
CASRDNWNTEAFF
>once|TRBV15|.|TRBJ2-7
TGTGCCACCAGCAAGAGCGGGTACTCCTACGAGCAGTACTTC
CATSKSGYSYEQYF
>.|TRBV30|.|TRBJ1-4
TGTGCCTGGAGTGTCCGGGGAACTAATGAAAAACTGTTTTTT
CAWSVRGTNEKLFF
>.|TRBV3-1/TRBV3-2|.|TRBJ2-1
TGTGCCAGCAGCCAAGTGTCAGGAAGGGAGCAGTTCTTC
CASSQVSGREQFF
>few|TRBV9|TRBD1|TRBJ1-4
TGTGCCAGCAGCGTAGGGACAGGCCCTAATGAAAAACTGTTTTTT
CASSVGTGPNEKLFF
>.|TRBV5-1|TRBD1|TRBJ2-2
TGCGCCAGCAGCCCCGAGGGACAGGGGGCGCGTACCGGGGAGCTGTTTTTT
CASSPEGQGARTGELFF
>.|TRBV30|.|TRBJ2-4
TGTGCCTGGAGTGGAATGGGCCACCCAGGGAACATTCAGTACTTC
CAWSGMGHPGNIQYF
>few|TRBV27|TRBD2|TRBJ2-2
TGTGCCAGCAGTTTCCTCGGACTAGCGGGAGGTAGGACGACCGGGGAGCTGTTTTTT
CASSFLGLAGGRTTGELFF
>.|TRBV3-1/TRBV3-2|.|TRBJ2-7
TGTGCCAGCAGCCTGGGGTCCCTGGGGCCCTACGAGCAGTACTTC
CASSLGSLGPYEQYF
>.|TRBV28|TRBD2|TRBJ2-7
TGTGCCAGCAGTCCCCCGGAGGGCGGGAGAGGGTCCTACGAGCAGTACTTC
CASSPPEGGRGSYEQYF
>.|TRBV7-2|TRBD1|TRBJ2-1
TGTGCCAGCAGGGTGGGACAGGGGTTTCCCAATGAGCAGTTCTTC
CASRVGQGFPNEQFF
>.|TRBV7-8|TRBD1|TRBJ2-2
TGTGCCAGCAGCGCTCGACAGGGCAGGGAGCTGTTTTTT
CASSARQGRELFF
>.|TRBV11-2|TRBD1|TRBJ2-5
TGTGCCAGCAAAAATGGACAGGGCGGGGAGACCCAGTACTTC
CASKNGQGGETQYF
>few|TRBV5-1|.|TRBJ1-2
TGCGCCAGCAGCTTGGACTCCTATGGCTACACCTTC
CASSLDSYGYTF
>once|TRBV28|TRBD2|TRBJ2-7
TGTGCCAGCAGTCCTCCGGAGCGGGAGGACGAGCAGTACTTC
CASSPPEREDEQYF
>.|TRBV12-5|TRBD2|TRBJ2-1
TGTGCTAGTGGTTTGTGGACTAGCGGGAGTAAAAGCAATGAGCAGTTCTTC
CASGLWTSGSKSNEQFF
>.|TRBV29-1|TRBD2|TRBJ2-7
TGCAGCGTTGGCCCAGCGGGGACCTACGAGCAGTACTTC
CSVGPAGTYEQYF
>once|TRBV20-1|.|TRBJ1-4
TGCAGTGCAGGAGGGAGGGAAAAACTGTTTTTT
CSAGGREKLFF
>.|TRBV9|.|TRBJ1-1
TGTGCCAGCAGCAAGAGTGGGGCCGCTGAAGCTTTCTTT
CASSKSGAAEAFF
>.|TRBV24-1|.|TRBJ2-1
TGTGCCACCAGTGATGGGACTGATATCAATGAGCAGTTCTTC
CATSDGTDINEQFF
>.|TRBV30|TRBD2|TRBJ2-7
TGTGCCTGGACACCCTTTCGCGGGAGTACTTGGTACGAGCAGTACTTC
CAWTPFRGSTWYEQYF
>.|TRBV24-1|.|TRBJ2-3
TGTGCCACCAGTGATTTGGAGGGATGGACAGATACGCAGTATTTT
CATSDLEGWTDTQYF